One sample yielded the 18 T cell receptor beta chains listed below, sequenced in a study of neurological immune-mediated disorders. TCRdb itself ran the 5' RACE reads through MiXCR, one entry per CDR3 protein. The repertoire includes 65,000 to 70,000 distinct CDR3 sequences, about 4% of them detected once, and 1% to 1.5% sits in the top ten. Material: PBMCs. These TCRs come from a young man with multiple sclerosis.

Ten or more counts support this clonotype. The rearrangement joins TRBV20-1 to TRBJ1-2, with D tentatively TRBD1 (5 bases). The CDR3 covers 14 residues. Germline assignment: CDR1 DFQATT and CDR2 SNEGSKA (reference sequence). V lost 1 base and J 5 bases, leaving 14 bases between the germline ends. CDR3 region: CSARGLGGDYGYTF. The CDR3 nucleotides are TGCAGTGCTAGAGGGCTCGGAGGGGATTATGGCTACACCTTC.

This clonotype has ten or more counts. The chain has TRBV5-1 and TRBJ2-7, with 8 bases fitting TRBD2. V was pared by 3 bases and J by 3 bases, with 5 bases of the junction left unmatched. The CDR3 is made up of 14 amino acids. Germline V gene lookup returns CDR1 SGHRS and CDR2 YFSETQ. The CDR3 loop is CASSSTSGFYEQYF. The DNA for the CDR3 is TGCGCCAGCAGCTCTACTAGCGGCTTCTACGAGCAGTACTTC.

The rearrangement joins TRBV24-1 to TRBJ1-2; the D gene is possibly TRBD1 (6 bases). Germline loops: CDR1 KGHDR, CDR2 SFDVKD. The CDR3 spans 11 residues. The germline V and J ends were trimmed by 3 bases and 8 bases, with 6 bases remaining between them. The chain's CDR3 is CATSDGQGYTF. The CDR3, as DNA: TGTGCCACCAGTGATGGACAGGGCTACACCTTC.

This clonotype showed up many times. The gene calls are TRBV3-1 and TRBJ2-5, with 10 positions matching TRBD1. The junction had 11 bases not matched to a gene; V was cut back by 2 bases and J by 5 bases. CDR1 is LGHDT, CDR2 YNNKEL, per germline (reference sequence). The CDR3 is made up of 17 amino acids. The CDR3 loop reads CASSQIRQGASWETQYF. The CDR3 coding sequence is TGTGCCAGCAGCCAAATCCGACAGGGGGCATCATGGGAGACCCAGTACTTC.

Written as DNA, the CDR3 is TGTGCCAGCATTCCGGACTATCCTATGGGTTATGGCTACACCTTC. It codes for CASIPDYPMGYGYTF. The chain links TRBV6-1 to TRBJ1-2; no firm D call. Germline CDR1 MNHNS, CDR2 SASEGT. The V end lost 7 bases, the J end lost 5 bases, and 20 bases lay between the germline ends. The CDR3 loop spans 15 amino acids.

This clonotype was detected ten times or more. V gene TRBV28 combines with J gene TRBJ1-6; 10 bases map to TRBD1. Germline trimming cut 5 bases from V and 9 bases from J; bases unmatched to any gene: 7. Germline CDR1 and CDR2: MDHEN and SYDVKM. The CDR3 consists of 15 residues. The CDR3 loop is CASSPGTGDSSPLHF. The CDR3 nucleotides are TGTGCCAGCAGTCCCGGGACAGGGGATAGTTCACCCCTCCACTTT.

There are many counts of this clonotype. The chain recombines TRBV6-5 with TRBJ2-3; TRBD1 matches at 8 bases. Looked up from germline, CDR1 is MNHEY and CDR2 is SVGAGI. The CDR3 is made up of 14 amino acids. After removal of 6 bases from V and 5 bases from J, the junction contained 7 bases not matched to a gene. CDR3 sequence (DNA): TGTGCCAGCAGCTCCCGGGACAGGAGAGATACGCAGTATTTT. Translating it yields CASSSRDRRDTQYF.

This clonotype was recorded at least ten times. In DNA form, the CDR3 reads TGCAGCGTTGAATTTCGGCTAAAAGGGTCGTCCGAGCAGTACTTC. This gives the protein CSVEFRLKGSSEQYF. The chain recombines TRBV29-1 with TRBJ2-7; D unclear. The germline V gene encodes CDR1 SQVTM and CDR2 ANQGSEA. With 2 bases removed from V and 6 bases from J, the gap between germline ends came to 20 bases. The CDR3 contains 15 residues.

This clonotype was observed many times. The chain has TRBV20-1 and TRBJ1-1; no definite D call. Per the germline V gene, CDR1 is DFQATT and CDR2 is SNEGSKA (reference sequence). The germline V and J ends were trimmed by 3 bases and 4 bases, with 12 bases remaining between them. This CDR3 comprises 13 residues. The CDR3 loop is CSASARAITEAFF. In nucleotides, the CDR3 is TGCAGTGCTAGCGCGCGGGCCATCACTGAAGCTTTCTTT.

At least ten counts were recorded for this clonotype. The V gene is TRBV12-3 or TRBV12-4, the J gene TRBJ1-4; D ambiguous. V was trimmed by 6 bases and J by 5 bases, leaving 16 bases between them. The CDR3 runs 15 residues. The CDR3 here is CASSPWASQNEKLFF. The CDR3 bases are TGTGCCAGCAGCCCTTGGGCCAGCCAAAATGAAAAACTGTTTTTT.

This clonotype has a count of ten or more. This CDR3 reads CASSQVWGAELPEAFF. The CDR3 bases are TGCGCCAGCAGCCAAGTATGGGGGGCCGAGCTCCCTGAAGCTTTCTTT. J is TRBJ1-1 and V is TRBV4-1, with a weak D call TRBD1 (6 bases). Trimming took 1 base from V and 6 from J, leaving 18 bases between them. Germline lookup yields CDR1 MGHRA and CDR2 YSYEKL. The CDR3 length is 16 residues.

This clonotype was detected ten times or more. The chain couples TRBV29-1 to TRBJ2-3, with 7 nucleotides matching TRBD2. The germline CDR1 and CDR2 sequences are SQVTM and ANQGSEA. The CDR3 is 12 residues long. The CDR3 is CSGDYRTDTQYF. DNA of the CDR3: TGCAGTGGGGACTATCGCACAGATACGCAGTATTTT.

At least ten counts were recorded for this clonotype. V is TRBV5-1 and J is TRBJ2-2, with 8 bases identical to TRBD1. Germline V gene sequence: CDR1 SGHRS, CDR2 YFSETQ. J was trimmed by 6 bases and V by 5 bases; bases with no gene match: 6. The CDR3 totals 14 residues. CDR3 coding DNA: TGCGCCAGCAGACCGGGACAGGCAGCCGGGGAGCTGTTTTTT. It yields the protein CASRPGQAAGELFF. Together with reference TRBV5-1 and TRBJ2-2, the CDR3 gives the full variable domain: KAGVTQTPRYLIKTRGQQVTLSCSPISGHRSVSWYQQTPGQGLQFLFEYFSETQRNKGNFPGRFSGRQFSNSRSEMNVSTLELGDSALYLCASRPGQAAGELFFGEGSRLTVL.

At least ten counts were recorded for this clonotype. The chain has TRBV4-1 and TRBJ2-7; the match to TRBD2 covers 13 bases. The CDR3 runs 15 residues. With 2 bases clipped from V and 4 bases from J, the junction kept 2 bases outside the gene matches. Germline V gene sequence: CDR1 MGHRA, CDR2 YSYEKL. CDR3 nucleotide sequence: TGCGCCAGCAGCCAACGACTAGCGGGGGGATACGAGCAGTACTTC. It is translated as CASSQRLAGGYEQYF.

Comment on this clonotype: Relative to the germline gene, one junction end is altered; a read error may explain this. The CDR3 sequence: CASGYNQPQNF. Written as DNA, the CDR3 is TGTGCCAGCGGGTACAATCAGCCCCAGAATTTT. The chain combines TRBV7-6 with TRBJ1-5; D gene ambiguous. The CDR3 has 11 amino acids. Per the germline V gene, CDR1 is SGHVS and CDR2 is FNYEAQ. The full variable domain, completed using reference TRBV7-6 and TRBJ1-5, is GAGVSQSPRYKVTKRGQDVALRCDPISGHVSLYWYRQALGQGPEFLTYFNYEAQQDKSGLPNDRFSAERPEGSISTLTIQRTEQRDSAMYRCASGYNQPQNFGDGTRLSIL.

This clonotype was seen at least ten times. The J gene is TRBJ2-7, the V gene TRBV5-6; TRBD1 matches at 7 bases. V was clipped by 4 bases and J by 6 bases; unmatched bases: 4. Germline V CDR1 and CDR2: SGHDT, YYEEEE. This CDR3 spans 12 amino acids. The DNA of the CDR3 is TGTGCCAGCAGCACGACAGGGTTCGAGCAGTACTTC. Translation gives CASSTTGFEQYF.

This clonotype was counted many times. The V gene is TRBV9, the J gene TRBJ2-2; D gene unclear. Trimming removed 3 bases from V and 7 bases from J, with 7 bases in between. This CDR3 comprises 12 residues. The germline CDR1 and CDR2 sequences are SGDLS and YYNGEE. The CDR3 region is CASSDHSGELFF. The CDR3 bases are TGTGCCAGCAGCGATCACAGCGGGGAGCTGTTTTTT.

This clonotype was observed at least ten times. The chain combines TRBV5-1 with TRBJ1-1; 9 bases line up with TRBD1. The germline V gene has CDR1 SGHRS and CDR2 YFSETQ. The CDR3 has 14 amino acids. Unmatched junction bases numbered 8, after V lost 6 bases and J lost 5 bases. The CDR3 coding sequence is TGCGCCAGCACAACCCTGGACAGGGGAACTGAAGCTTTCTTT. It encodes CASTTLDRGTEAFF.